The rows below give T cell receptor beta chains drawn from one sample of a study of cytomegalovirus exposure and HLA in healthy donors. Libraries were prepared by immunoSEQ multiplex PCR; TCRdb keeps only in-frame clonotypes and omits some of them. The sample lists 150,000 to 200,000 clones; 60% to 85% were seen once. Sequencing was done on a sample of PBMCs. These TCRs come from a female donor in good health and CMV-seronegative. Both conserved end residues are part of each CDR3. D genes are given only for firm matches. Part of the rows lack a size; the others show once, few, many or a class for expanded clones.

abundance	d_gene	v_gene	j_gene	CDR3aa	CDR3nt
-	-	TRBV28	TRBJ1-2	CASRERGFRGYTF	TGTGCCAGCAGGGAGAGAGGTTTTCGTGGCTACACCTTC
-	-	TRBV7-2	TRBJ2-7	CASSLGAGATYEQYF	TGTGCCAGCAGCTTAGGGGCAGGGGCCACCTACGAGCAGTACTTC
-	TRBD2	TRBV10-2	TRBJ2-1	CASSVLAGTGSEQFF	TGCGCCAGCAGTGTACTAGCGGGGACTGGTAGTGAGCAGTTCTTC
few	-	TRBV11-2	TRBJ2-5	CASTQGFETQYF	TGTGCCAGCACCCAGGGGTTTGAGACCCAGTACTTC
-	-	TRBV11-2	TRBJ1-1	CASSPESGGWTEAFF	TGTGCCAGCAGCCCCGAGTCGGGGGGTTGGACTGAAGCTTTCTTT
-	-	TRBV6-7	TRBJ1-5	CASIEQEPYSNQPQHF	TGTGCCAGCATCGAACAGGAGCCGTATAGCAATCAGCCCCAGCATTTT
-	-	TRBV7-2	TRBJ1-2	CASSPDRQFGYTF	TGTGCCAGCAGCCCCGACAGACAGTTCGGCTACACCTTC
once	TRBD2	TRBV5-4	TRBJ2-1	CASSRGGWDEQFF	TGTGCCAGCTCCCGGGGGGGGTGGGATGAGCAGTTCTTC
-	TRBD2	TRBV4-1	TRBJ2-7	CASSPTGGGSYEQYF	TGCGCCAGCAGCCCCACCGGGGGGGGCTCCTACGAGCAGTACTTC
-	TRBD2	TRBV7-8	TRBJ2-1	CASSQRAAGDPKEQFF	TGTGCCAGCAGCCAGCGAGCGGCGGGAGACCCCAAGGAGCAGTTCTTC
-	TRBD1	TRBV29-1	TRBJ1-2	CSVETTGGYGYTF	TGCAGCGTTGAGACCACAGGGGGATATGGCTACACCTTC
few	-	TRBV29-1	TRBJ2-7	CSVEIRGGPGEQYF	TGCAGCGTTGAAATACGGGGAGGCCCCGGAGAGCAGTACTTC